This T cell receptor beta chain appears in the sequencing data of a study of molecular identifiers for immune sequencing clone quantification. This clonotype occurred many times. Each CDR3 protein gets one entry after TCRdb re-called the PCR reads with MiXCR. The repertoire consists of approximately 54,000 distinct CDR3 sequences, with 20% to 25% occurring once and the leading ten covering around 1.8%. The sample comprised naive CD8+ T cells from blood, with Jurkat cell RNA spiked in. Specified subset: FACS-sorted CD8+CD4-CCR7+CD45RA+ naive T cells. This clonotype originated in a human donor in good health. Some libraries in this study had Jurkat cell RNA spiked in.

Here the CDR3 reads CASNSRGQARPGYTF. In DNA, the CDR3 is TGTGCCAGCAATAGCAGAGGGCAGGCCCGTCCTGGCTACACCTTC. The rearrangement joins TRBV5-4 to TRBJ1-2; D not certain. Germline V gene sequence: CDR1 SGHNT, CDR2 YYREEE (reference sequence). The CDR3 runs 15 residues. Trimming removed 6 bases at V and 7 bases at J, with 22 bases between.